One sample yielded the 17 T cell receptor beta chains listed below, sequenced in a study of blood T cells in healthy people across ages. Through a sample-barcoded 5' primer and a J-beta primer mix, a second PCR was run for roughly 6 to 11 cycles. TCRdb fed the 5' RACE reads into MiXCR, producing one record per CDR3 protein. Among fewer than 2 million distinct CDR3 sequences listed, about 39% were seen once. The specimen sequenced was blood. The receptors shown here come from a human donor in good health.

The rearrangement links TRBV7-9 to TRBJ2-3; TRBD2 agrees at 11 bases. The CDR3 extends over 18 amino acids. The V and J ends lost 3 bases and 2 bases, in that order; junction bases with no gene match: 10. CDR1 is SEHNR and CDR2 is FQNEAQ in the germline V gene (reference sequence). CDR3 in DNA: TGTGCCAGCAGCTTCCTCCCACTGACTAGCGGGGCCACAGATACGCAGTATTTT. This translates into CASSFLPLTSGATDTQYF.

As concerns this clonotype: A read error may account for a junction end that differs from germline. The J gene is TRBJ1-5, the V gene TRBV6-2 or TRBV6-3; D ambiguous. The CDR3 has 12 amino acids. Germline-derived CDR1 and CDR2 are MNHEY and SVGEGT. CDR3: CASSPRAQPRHF. DNA for the CDR3: TGTGCCAGCAGCCCACGGGCTCAGCCCCGGCATTTT.

There are a few counts of this clonotype. The V and J genes are TRBV20-1 and TRBJ2-7; TRBD1 matches 11 bases. V lost 3 bases, J lost 3 bases, and 7 bases stayed unmatched. Germline values: CDR1 DFQATT, CDR2 SNEGSKA (reference sequence). The CDR3 is 15 residues long. The CDR3 DNA is TGCAGTGCTAGGGGACAGGGGGTCAGTCTCTACGAGCAGTACTTC. Translated: CSARGQGVSLYEQYF.

Here the CDR3 DNA reads TGCGCCAGCAGCCAAGTTCGGGGGGCCGGCGGGGAGCTGTTTTTT. Translating it yields CASSQVRGAGGELFF. V gene TRBV4-1 combines with J gene TRBJ2-2, with a possible D match to TRBD2 (7 bases). Trimming cost V 1 base and J 7 bases, with 13 bases left between them. CDR1 is MGHRA, CDR2 YSYEKL, per germline. The CDR3 loop spans 15 amino acids.

This chain links TRBV12-3 or TRBV12-4 with TRBJ1-2; D perhaps matches TRBD1 (6 bases). V shed 6 bases and J shed 9 bases, with 17 bases lying between them. The CDR3 is 13 amino acids. The CDR3 coding sequence is TGTGCCAGCAGCAGCCAGACAGGATTAAGCTACACCTTC. Translated: CASSSQTGLSYTF.

This clonotype was seen a few times. The rearrangement joins TRBV5-6 to TRBJ2-7; 7 bases are a match to TRBD1. The J segment lost 3 bases and the V segment lost 4 bases, leaving 7 bases of the junction unmatched. The CDR3 consists of 14 residues. The germline V gene encodes CDR1 SGHDT and CDR2 YYEEEE. CDR3 protein: CASSGQGQDYEQYF. The DNA of the CDR3 is TGTGCCAGCAGCGGTCAAGGACAGGACTACGAGCAGTACTTC.

V and J are TRBV10-3 and TRBJ2-1; D is ambiguous. The germline V gene encodes CDR1 ENHRY and CDR2 SYGVKD. The germline V and J ends were trimmed by 7 bases and 0 bases, with 7 bases remaining between them. There are 13 residues in the CDR3. The CDR3 region is CAITPSSYNEQFF. The DNA for the CDR3 is TGTGCCATCACCCCTAGCTCCTACAATGAGCAGTTCTTC.

In its sample, this clonotype was seen many times. The J gene is TRBJ2-1, the V gene TRBV25-1; possible D gene TRBD2, 7 bases. The CDR3 is 17 residues long. The ends were cut back, 5 bases at V and 0 bases at J, with 17 bases in the middle. CDR1 and CDR2 (germline): MGHDK, SYGVNS. DNA of the CDR3: TGTGCCAGCAGTAATGGGGGGGGGGCCATCTCCTACAATGAGCAGTTCTTC. Its translation: CASSNGGGAISYNEQFF.

This clonotype was counted once. J is TRBJ1-2 and V is TRBV10-3; 8 bases agree with TRBD1. Germline lookup yields CDR1 ENHRY and CDR2 SYGVKD. V gave up 5 bases and J gave up 8 bases; unmatched junction bases: 10. The CDR3 consists of 14 residues. CDR3 nucleotides: TGTGCCATCAGTCCGGGACAGGAGAGTTTCGGCTACACCTTC. Residues: CAISPGQESFGYTF.

The chain recombines TRBV20-1 with TRBJ2-1; tentatively, D is TRBD2 (7 bases). The CDR3 contains 14 residues. Trimming took off 3 bases at V and 7 bases at J, with 16 bases between the two ends. CDR1 is DFQATT, CDR2 SNEGSKA, per germline (reference sequence). In DNA, the CDR3 is TGCAGTGCTAGCAACGGGGGGCCGGGGAATGAGCAGTTCTTC. Protein product: CSASNGGPGNEQFF.

There are a few counts of this clonotype. The chain has TRBV12-3 or TRBV12-4 and TRBJ1-2, with a weak D call TRBD1 (5 bases). Trimming took off 5 bases at V and 4 bases at J, with 20 bases between the two ends. The length of the CDR3 is 16 residues. In DNA, the CDR3 is TGTGCCAGCAGTCGCCGGAGCTCCCAGGGAGGCTATGGCTACACCTTC. Amino acids: CASSRRSSQGGYGYTF.

The rearrangement joins TRBV29-1 to TRBJ1-2; TRBD1 aligns across 9 bases. With V trimmed by 4 bases and J by 1 base, 7 bases remained unmatched. CDR1 is SQVTM and CDR2 is ANQGSEA in the germline V gene. This CDR3 comprises 15 residues. The CDR3 DNA is TGCAGCGTTGGGGTGACAGGGGGGAATAACTATGGCTACACCTTC. Protein: CSVGVTGGNNYGYTF.

CDR3 sequence reads: CSATNRDRVEAFF. CDR3 coding DNA: TGCAGTGCTACTAACCGGGACAGAGTTGAAGCTTTCTTT. The genes are TRBV20-1 and TRBJ1-1, with TRBD1 matching 7 bases. V lost 4 bases to trimming and J lost 7 bases; unmatched junction nucleotides: 9. The germline V gene has CDR1 DFQATT and CDR2 SNEGSKA (reference sequence). The CDR3 has 13 residues.

This chain joins TRBV18 and TRBJ1-1; D call uncertain. Germline-derived CDR1 and CDR2 are KGHSH and LQKENI. The CDR3 length is 15 residues. Trimming removed 2 bases from V and 10 bases from J, with 20 bases in between. CDR3 in DNA: TGTGCCAGCTCACCAATAGAAGGCCAGCGGGCGTTAGCTTTCTTT. This encodes CASSPIEGQRALAFF.

As concerns this clonotype: One end of the junction is discordant with germline, which a read error may explain. The genes are TRBV7-8 and TRBJ2-5; 7 bases map to TRBD1. The CDR3 loop spans 17 amino acids. CDR1 is SGHVS, CDR2 FQNEAQ, per germline. CDR3 amino acids: CAGSLALAGGFQETQYF. CDR3 nucleotides: TGTGCCGGCAGCTTAGCGCTGGCAGGGGGTTTCCAAGAGACCCAGTACTTC.

The genes are TRBV9 and TRBJ2-1, with 7 bases fitting TRBD1. The CDR3 runs 15 residues. Per the germline V gene, CDR1 is SGDLS and CDR2 is YYNGEE. With V trimmed by 1 base and J by 3 bases, 4 bases remained unmatched. CDR3 in amino acids: CASSVHRDSYNEQFF. As DNA, the CDR3 is TGTGCCAGCAGCGTACACCGGGACAGCTACAATGAGCAGTTCTTC. Combining the CDR3 with reference TRBV9 and TRBJ2-1 gives the whole variable domain DSGVTQTPKHLITATGQRVTLRCSPRSGDLSVYWYQQSLDQGLQFLIQYYNGEERAKGNILERFSAQQFPDLHSELNLSSLELGDSALYFCASSVHRDSYNEQFFGPGTRLTVL.

This clonotype showed up just a few times. The rearrangement joins TRBV4-3 to TRBJ2-2; D is unclear. V lost 0 bases and J 6 bases, leaving 8 bases between the germline ends. This CDR3 contains 14 residues. Per germline, CDR1 LGHNA and CDR2 YSLEER. The CDR3 DNA reads TGCGCCAGCAGCCAAGACATAGGCCCCGGGGAGCTGTTTTTT. Amino acids: CASSQDIGPGELFF.